This TCR beta chain stems from a study of blood T cell repertoires in COVID-19. Study-level background: Sites across the United States, Italy and Spain contributed samples from acute and convalescent COVID-19. Sample material is recorded as cDNA or gDNA derived from T cells, B-cell-depleted T cells, or PBMCs.

As concerns this clone: One end of the junction does not line up with germline, which may come from a read error.

Here immunoSEQ multiplex PCR was the method, and the copy in TCRdb shows in-frame clones only, minus some. Of some 200,000 clones in the sample, roughly four fifths were seen once. The CDR3 sequence is 14 residues long. Germline V gene lookup returns CDR1 SSHAT and CDR2 FNYEAQ (reference sequence). This rearrangement joins TRBV7-7 to TRBJ2-1; 10 bases agree with TRBD2. The sequencing input was peripheral blood. This TCR was sampled from a woman between 40 and 50 years old with COVID-19, enrolled during active disease. CDR3: CASSYGLADNEQFF. The CDR3 DNA reads as TGTGCTAGCAGCTACGGACTAGCGGACAATGAGCAGTTCTTC.